This paragraph covers one T cell receptor (beta chain) sequence. The antigen is undetermined. The sample originates from a study of T cell responses to AZD1222 COVID-19 vaccine. Study-level findings and limits: The study reported that nearly half of spike-specific TCRs target unmutated variant regions.

CDR1 is MNHNS, CDR2 SASEGT, per germline. V trimming: 3 bases; J trimming: 11 bases; junction bases outside the gene matches: 6. The CDR3 totals 12 residues. Measured with immunoSEQ multiplex PCR; TCRdb has only the in-frame clones, and not every one. The sample has about 180,000 clones, 85% to 90% seen once; the top ten hold under 2%. The sequencing here drew on peripheral blood, taken on day 0 of AZD1222 vaccination. The rearrangement joins TRBV6-1 to TRBJ1-1, with TRBD1 matching over 7 bases. The receptor was derived from an adult in good health. The CDR3 is CASSDATGEAFF. CDR3 nucleotide sequence: TGTGCCAGCAGTGACGCTACAGGGGAGGCTTTCTTT.